This TCR beta chain was observed in a study of T cell responses to AZD1222 COVID-19 vaccine. Germline V CDR1 and CDR2: MNHEY, SMNVEV (reference sequence). Trimming took 6 bases from V and 4 from J; bases not matched to a gene: 10. This CDR3 contains 15 residues. Only in-frame clones appear in the TCRdb table, and some are missing; sequencing was by immunoSEQ multiplex PCR. The sample has over 150,000 clones, roughly 86% seen once. This sequence originates from an adult in good health. Sequenced material: peripheral blood, taken on day 0 of AZD1222 vaccination. This chain connects TRBV27 to TRBJ2-7, with TRBD1 identical over 9 bases. CDR3 sequence reads: CASRWSGTGWYEQYF. The CDR3 nucleotides are TGTGCCAGCAGGTGGAGCGGGACAGGGTGGTACGAGCAGTACTTC.